The 4 T cell receptor beta chains reported below all come from one sample, sequenced in a study of beta chain features in type 1 diabetes. Study results and caveats: Researchers report that Type 1 diabetes patients had moderately but significantly shorter TCRB CDR3s across all four CD4+ subsets.

The investigators reverse transcribed all of the isolated RNA, so they sequenced expressed TCRB transcripts. Sequencing used immunoSEQ multiplex PCR; TCRdb keeps in-frame clones, though not all of them. The sample has around 280,000 clones; about 15% are singletons. The antigens of these receptors remain unknown. The sequencing input was naive CD4+ T cells from blood. These receptors all come from a young man with type 1 diabetes.

In its sample, this clone was seen a few times. The chain uses TRBV29-1 and TRBJ2-7; TRBD1 is a possible D gene (5 bases). This CDR3 region has 12 residues. Trimming cost V 6 bases and J 2 bases, with 11 bases left between them. Germline V lookup: CDR1 SQVTM, CDR2 ANQGSEA. CDR3 DNA sequence: TGCAGCGTGAGGACATTCCCCTACGAGCAGTACTTC. This sequence encodes CSVRTFPYEQYF.

There are a few counts of this clone. The gene calls are TRBV6-6 and TRBJ1-4, with 7 bases that match TRBD1. The CDR3 runs to 11 residues. The trim removed 6 bases at V and 11 bases at J, leaving 3 bases unmatched. The germline gives CDR1 MNHNY, CDR2 SVGAGI (reference sequence). The DNA for the CDR3 is TGTGCCAGCAGCCCCAGGGGGAAACTGTTTTTT. Residues: CASSPRGKLFF.

This clone was counted between two and nine times. V gene TRBV6-6 combines with J gene TRBJ2-3; maybe TRBD2 (6 bases). The CDR3 extends over 14 amino acids. CDR1 and CDR2 (germline): MNHNY, SVGAGI (reference sequence). Trimming removed 2 bases at V and 1 base at J, with 7 bases between. The CDR3 coding sequence is TGTGCCAGCAGTTACCCTAGCGGCACAGATACGCAGTATTTT. Translation: CASSYPSGTDTQYF.

The rearrangement links TRBV6-6 to TRBJ2-1, with 7 bases matching TRBD2. The J segment lost 8 bases and the V segment lost 0 bases, leaving 10 bases of the junction unmatched. This CDR3 is built from 16 residues. Germline-derived CDR1 and CDR2 are MNHNY and SVGAGI (reference sequence). The CDR3, as DNA: TGTGCCAGCAGTTACTCGTGGGCTAGCGGAAAGGATGAGCAGTTCTTC. It codes for CASSYSWASGKDEQFF.